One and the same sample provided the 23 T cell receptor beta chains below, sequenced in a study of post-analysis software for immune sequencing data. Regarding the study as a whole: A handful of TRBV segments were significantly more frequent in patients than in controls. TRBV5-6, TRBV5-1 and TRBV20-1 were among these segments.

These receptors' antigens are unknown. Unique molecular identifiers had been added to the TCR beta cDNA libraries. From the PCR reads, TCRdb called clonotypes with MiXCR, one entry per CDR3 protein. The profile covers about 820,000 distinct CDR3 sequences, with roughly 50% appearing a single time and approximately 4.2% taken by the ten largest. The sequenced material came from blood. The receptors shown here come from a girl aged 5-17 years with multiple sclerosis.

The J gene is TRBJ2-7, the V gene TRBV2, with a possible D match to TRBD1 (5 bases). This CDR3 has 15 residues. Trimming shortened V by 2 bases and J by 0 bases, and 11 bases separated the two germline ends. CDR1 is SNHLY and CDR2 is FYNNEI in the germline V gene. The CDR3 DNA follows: TGTGCCAGCAGTGAATCTCCAGGGCGCTCCTACGAGCAGTACTTC. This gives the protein CASSESPGRSYEQYF. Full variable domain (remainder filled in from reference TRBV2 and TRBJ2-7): EPEVTQTPSHQVTQMGQEVILRCVPISNHLYFYWYRQILGQKVEFLVSFYNNEISEKSEIFDDQFSVERPDGSNFTLKIRSTKLEDSAMYFCASSESPGRSYEQYFGPGTRLTVT.

This chain's CDR3 is CSANRDSRETQYF. CDR3 nucleotides: TGCAGTGCCAACCGGGACAGCCGCGAGACCCAGTACTTC. The chain links TRBV20-1 to TRBJ2-5; 7 nucleotides agree with TRBD1. CDR3 size: 13 residues. V shed 6 bases and J 5 bases; nucleotides not matched to a gene: 9. The germline V gene has CDR1 DFQATT and CDR2 SNEGSKA (reference sequence).

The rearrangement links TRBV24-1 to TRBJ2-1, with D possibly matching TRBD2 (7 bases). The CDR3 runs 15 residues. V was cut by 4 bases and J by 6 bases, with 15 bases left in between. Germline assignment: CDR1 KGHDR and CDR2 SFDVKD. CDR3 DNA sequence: TGTGCCACCAGTGACGGGGGGCCGACTTGCAATGAGCAGTTCTTC. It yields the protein CATSDGGPTCNEQFF.

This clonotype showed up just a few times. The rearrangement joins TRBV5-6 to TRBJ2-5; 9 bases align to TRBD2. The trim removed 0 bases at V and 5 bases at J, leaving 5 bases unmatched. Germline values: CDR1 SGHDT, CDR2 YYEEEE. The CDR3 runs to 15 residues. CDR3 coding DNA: TGTGCCAGCAGCTTGGCCTCTAGCGGGGTTGAGACCCAGTACTTC. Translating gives CASSLASSGVETQYF. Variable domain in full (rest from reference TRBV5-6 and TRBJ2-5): DAGVTQSPTHLIKTRGQQVTLRCSPKSGHDTVSWYQQALGQGPQFIFQYYEEEERQRGNFPDRFSGHQFPNYSSELNVNALLLGDSALYLCASSLASSGVETQYFGPGTRLLVL.

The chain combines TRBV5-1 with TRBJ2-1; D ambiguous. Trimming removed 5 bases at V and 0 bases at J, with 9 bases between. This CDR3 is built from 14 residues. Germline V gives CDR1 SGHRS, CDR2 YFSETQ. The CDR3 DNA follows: TGCGCCAGCAGTCAACGGAGCTCCTACAATGAGCAGTTCTTC. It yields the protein CASSQRSSYNEQFF.

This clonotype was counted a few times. In DNA, the CDR3 is TGCAGCGTCGGTACCGGGACAGGGGGCGCGGGCAATCAGCCCCAGCATTTT. Protein sequence: CSVGTGTGGAGNQPQHF. The chain employs TRBV29-1 and TRBJ1-5; 12 nucleotides agree with TRBD1. This CDR3 is 17 amino acids long. From germline, CDR1 is SQVTM and CDR2 ANQGSEA. Trimming at V came to 6 bases and at J to 2 bases, leaving 11 bases not matched to a gene. The full variable domain, completed using reference TRBV29-1 and TRBJ1-5, is SAVISQKPSRDICQRGTSLTIQCQVDSQVTMMFWYRQQPGQSLTLIATANQGSEATYESGFVIDKFPISRPNLTFSTLTVSNMSPEDSSIYLCSVGTGTGGAGNQPQHFGDGTRLSIL.

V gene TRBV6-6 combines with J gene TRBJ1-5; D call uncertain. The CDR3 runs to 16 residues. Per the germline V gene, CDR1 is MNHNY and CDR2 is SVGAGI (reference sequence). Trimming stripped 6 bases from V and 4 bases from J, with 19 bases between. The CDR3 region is CASSIPGRVGNQPQHF. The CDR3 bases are TGTGCCAGCAGCATCCCGGGGAGGGTAGGGAATCAGCCCCAGCATTTT.

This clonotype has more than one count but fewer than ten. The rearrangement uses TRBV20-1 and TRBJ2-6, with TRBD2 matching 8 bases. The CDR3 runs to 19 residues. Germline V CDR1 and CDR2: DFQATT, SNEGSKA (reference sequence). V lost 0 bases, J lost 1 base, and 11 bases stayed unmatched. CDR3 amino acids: CSARDYREGPASGANVLTF. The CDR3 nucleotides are TGCAGTGCTAGAGATTACCGGGAGGGCCCTGCGTCTGGGGCCAACGTCCTGACTTTC.

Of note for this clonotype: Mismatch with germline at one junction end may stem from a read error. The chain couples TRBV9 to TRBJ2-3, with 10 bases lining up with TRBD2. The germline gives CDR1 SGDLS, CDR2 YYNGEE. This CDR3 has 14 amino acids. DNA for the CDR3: TGTGCCGGCAGCGGGGGGGGACTCACAGATACGCAGTATTTT. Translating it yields CAGSGGGLTDTQYF.

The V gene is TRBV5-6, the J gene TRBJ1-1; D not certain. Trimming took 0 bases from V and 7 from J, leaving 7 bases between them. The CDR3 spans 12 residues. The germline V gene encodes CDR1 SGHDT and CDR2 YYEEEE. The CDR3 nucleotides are TGTGCCAGCAGCTTGGATCAGATTGAAGCTTTCTTT. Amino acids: CASSLDQIEAFF.

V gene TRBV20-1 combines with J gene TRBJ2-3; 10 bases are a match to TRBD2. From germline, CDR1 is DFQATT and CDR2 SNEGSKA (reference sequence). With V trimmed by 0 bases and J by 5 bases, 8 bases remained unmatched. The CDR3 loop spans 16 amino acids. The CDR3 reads CSARDGLAAGVDTQYF. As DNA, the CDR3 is TGCAGTGCTAGAGACGGACTAGCGGCTGGTGTAGATACGCAGTATTTT.

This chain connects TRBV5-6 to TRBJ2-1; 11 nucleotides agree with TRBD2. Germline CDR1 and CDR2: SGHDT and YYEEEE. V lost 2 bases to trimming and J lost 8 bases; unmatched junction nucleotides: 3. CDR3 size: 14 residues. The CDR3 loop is CASSFSGGAYEQFF. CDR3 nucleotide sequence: TGTGCCAGCAGCTTTAGCGGGGGGGCCTATGAGCAGTTCTTC. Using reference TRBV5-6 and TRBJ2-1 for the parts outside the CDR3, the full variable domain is DAGVTQSPTHLIKTRGQQVTLRCSPKSGHDTVSWYQQALGQGPQFIFQYYEEEERQRGNFPDRFSGHQFPNYSSELNVNALLLGDSALYLCASSFSGGAYEQFFGPGTRLTVL.

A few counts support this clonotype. This chain's CDR3 is CASSLNGQGSYNEQFF. The CDR3 nucleotides are TGCGCCAGCAGCTTGAACGGACAGGGGTCCTACAATGAGCAGTTCTTC. The chain carries TRBV5-1 and TRBJ2-1, with 9 bases matching TRBD1. CDR1 SGHRS and CDR2 YFSETQ come from the germline V gene. This CDR3 is built from 16 residues. V was pared by 1 base and J by 1 base, with 3 bases of the junction left unmatched.

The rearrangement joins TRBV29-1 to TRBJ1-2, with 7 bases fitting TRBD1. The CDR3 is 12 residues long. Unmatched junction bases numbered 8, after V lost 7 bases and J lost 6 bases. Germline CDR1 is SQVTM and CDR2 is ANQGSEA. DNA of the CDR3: TGCAGCGGTCTGACAGGGAAAGATGGCTACACCTTC. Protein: CSGLTGKDGYTF. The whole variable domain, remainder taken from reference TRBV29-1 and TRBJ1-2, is SAVISQKPSRDICQRGTSLTIQCQVDSQVTMMFWYRQQPGQSLTLIATANQGSEATYESGFVIDKFPISRPNLTFSTLTVSNMSPEDSSIYLCSGLTGKDGYTFGSGTRLTVV.

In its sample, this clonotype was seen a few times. The CDR3: CASSDRTQPWAQETQYF. The CDR3 coding sequence is TGTGCCAGCAGCGATCGGACACAACCCTGGGCCCAAGAGACCCAGTACTTC. The J gene is TRBJ2-5, the V gene TRBV2; D is perhaps TRBD1 (5 bases). Germline V gene lookup returns CDR1 SNHLY and CDR2 FYNNEI. V was trimmed by 6 bases and J by 1 base, leaving 21 bases between them. The CDR3 is 17 residues long. Complete variable domain (other parts from reference TRBV2 and TRBJ2-5): EPEVTQTPSHQVTQMGQEVILRCVPISNHLYFYWYRQILGQKVEFLVSFYNNEISEKSEIFDDQFSVERPDGSNFTLKIRSTKLEDSAMYFCASSDRTQPWAQETQYFGPGTRLLVL.

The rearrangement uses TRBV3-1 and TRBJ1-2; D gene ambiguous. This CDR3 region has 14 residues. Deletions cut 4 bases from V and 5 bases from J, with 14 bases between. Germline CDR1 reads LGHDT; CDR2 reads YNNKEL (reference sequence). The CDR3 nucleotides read TGTGCCAGCAGCCGCGAAGGATCACGATATGGCTACACCTTC. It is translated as CASSREGSRYGYTF.

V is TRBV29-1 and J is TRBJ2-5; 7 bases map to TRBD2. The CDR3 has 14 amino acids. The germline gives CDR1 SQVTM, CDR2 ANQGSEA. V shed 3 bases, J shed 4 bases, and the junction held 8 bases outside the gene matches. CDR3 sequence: CSVDRGRAGETQYF. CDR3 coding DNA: TGCAGCGTTGATCGGGGGAGGGCCGGAGAGACCCAGTACTTC.

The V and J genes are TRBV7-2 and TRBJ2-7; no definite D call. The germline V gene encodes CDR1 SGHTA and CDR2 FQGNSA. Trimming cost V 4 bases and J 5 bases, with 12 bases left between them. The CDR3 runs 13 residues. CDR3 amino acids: CASSYDMRNEQYF. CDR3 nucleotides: TGTGCCAGCAGCTATGACATGCGGAACGAGCAGTACTTC.

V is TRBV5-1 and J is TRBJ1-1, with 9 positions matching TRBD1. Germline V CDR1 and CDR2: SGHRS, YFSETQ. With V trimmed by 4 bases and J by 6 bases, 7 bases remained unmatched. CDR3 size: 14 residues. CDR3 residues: CASSTLQGAAEAFF. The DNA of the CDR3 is TGCGCCAGCAGCACCTTACAGGGGGCGGCTGAAGCTTTCTTT.

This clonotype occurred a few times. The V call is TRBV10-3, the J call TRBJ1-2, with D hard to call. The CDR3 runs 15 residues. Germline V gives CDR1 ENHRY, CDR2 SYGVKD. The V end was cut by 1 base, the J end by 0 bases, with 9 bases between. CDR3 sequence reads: CAISEYGPANYGYTF. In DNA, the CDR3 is TGTGCCATCAGTGAGTATGGCCCAGCTAACTATGGCTACACCTTC.

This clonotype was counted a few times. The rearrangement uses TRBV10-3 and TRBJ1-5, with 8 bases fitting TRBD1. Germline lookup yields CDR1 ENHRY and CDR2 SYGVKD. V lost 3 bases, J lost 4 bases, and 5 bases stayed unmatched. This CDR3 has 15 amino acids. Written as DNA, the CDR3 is TGTGCCATCAGTGATCCAGGGACAGGTAATCAGCCCCAGCATTTT. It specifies CAISDPGTGNQPQHF.

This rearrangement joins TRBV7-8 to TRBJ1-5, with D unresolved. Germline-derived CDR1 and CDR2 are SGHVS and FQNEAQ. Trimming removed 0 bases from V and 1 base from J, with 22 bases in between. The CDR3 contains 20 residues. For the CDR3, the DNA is TGTGCCAGCAGCTTAGCCCCCTTCATGCGAGGGCGAGGGAGCAATCAGCCCCAGCATTTT. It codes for CASSLAPFMRGRGSNQPQHF. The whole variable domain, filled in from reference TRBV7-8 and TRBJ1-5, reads GAGVSQSPRYKVAKRGQDVALRCDPISGHVSLFWYQQALGQGPEFLTYFQNEAQLDKSGLPSDRFFAERPEGSVSTLKIQRTQQEDSAVYLCASSLAPFMRGRGSNQPQHFGDGTRLSIL.

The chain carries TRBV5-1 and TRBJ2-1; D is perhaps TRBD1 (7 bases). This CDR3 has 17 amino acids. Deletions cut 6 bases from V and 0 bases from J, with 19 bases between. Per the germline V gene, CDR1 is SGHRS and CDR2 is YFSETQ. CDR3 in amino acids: CASISGGGDSSYNEQFF. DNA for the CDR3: TGCGCCAGCATCTCTGGAGGAGGGGACAGCTCCTACAATGAGCAGTTCTTC.